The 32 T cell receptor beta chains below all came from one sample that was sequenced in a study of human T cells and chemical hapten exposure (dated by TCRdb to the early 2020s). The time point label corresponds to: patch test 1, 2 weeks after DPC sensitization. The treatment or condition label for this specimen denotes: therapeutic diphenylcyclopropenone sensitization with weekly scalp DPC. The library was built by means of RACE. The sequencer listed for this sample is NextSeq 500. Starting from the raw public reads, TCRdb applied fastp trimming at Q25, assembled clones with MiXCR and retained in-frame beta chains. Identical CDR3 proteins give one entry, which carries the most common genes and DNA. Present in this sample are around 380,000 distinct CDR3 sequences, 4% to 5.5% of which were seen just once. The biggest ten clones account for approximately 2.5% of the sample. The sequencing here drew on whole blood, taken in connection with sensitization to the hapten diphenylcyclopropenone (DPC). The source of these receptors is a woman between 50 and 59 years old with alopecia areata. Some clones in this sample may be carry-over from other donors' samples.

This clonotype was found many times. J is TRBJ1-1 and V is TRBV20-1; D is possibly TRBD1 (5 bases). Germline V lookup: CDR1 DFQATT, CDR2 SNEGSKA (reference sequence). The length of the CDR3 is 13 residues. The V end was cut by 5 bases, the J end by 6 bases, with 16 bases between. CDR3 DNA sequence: TGCAGTGCTCCCGGGGCTTGGGGCGCTGAAGCTTTCTTT. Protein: CSAPGAWGAEAFF.

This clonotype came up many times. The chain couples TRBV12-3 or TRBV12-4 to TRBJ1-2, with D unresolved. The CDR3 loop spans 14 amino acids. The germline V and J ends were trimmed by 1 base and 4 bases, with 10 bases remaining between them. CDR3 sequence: CASSLGRGLYGYTF. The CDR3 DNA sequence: TGTGCCAGCAGTTTAGGGCGAGGGCTCTATGGCTACACCTTC.

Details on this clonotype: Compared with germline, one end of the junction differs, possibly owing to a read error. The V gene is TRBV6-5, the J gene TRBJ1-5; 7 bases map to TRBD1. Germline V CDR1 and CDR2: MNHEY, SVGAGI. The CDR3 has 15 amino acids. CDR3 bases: TGTGCCAGCAGCCCGACAGGGAACAGCAATAAGCCCCAGCATTTT. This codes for CASSPTGNSNKPQHF.

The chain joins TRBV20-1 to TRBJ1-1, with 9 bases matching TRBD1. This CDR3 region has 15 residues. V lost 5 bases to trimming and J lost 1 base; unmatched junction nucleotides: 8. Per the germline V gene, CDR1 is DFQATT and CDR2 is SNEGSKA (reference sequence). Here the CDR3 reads CSARPGTGPNTEAFF. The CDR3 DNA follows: TGCAGTGCTCGTCCCGGGACAGGGCCGAACACTGAAGCTTTCTTT.

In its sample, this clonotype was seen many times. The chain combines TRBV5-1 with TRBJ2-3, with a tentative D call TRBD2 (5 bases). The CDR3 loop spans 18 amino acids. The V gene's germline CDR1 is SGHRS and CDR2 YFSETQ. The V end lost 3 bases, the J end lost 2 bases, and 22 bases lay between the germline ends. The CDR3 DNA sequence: TGCGCCAGCAGCTGGGGATTGGGATCCGGGAAGGACACAGATACGCAGTATTTT. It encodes CASSWGLGSGKDTDTQYF.

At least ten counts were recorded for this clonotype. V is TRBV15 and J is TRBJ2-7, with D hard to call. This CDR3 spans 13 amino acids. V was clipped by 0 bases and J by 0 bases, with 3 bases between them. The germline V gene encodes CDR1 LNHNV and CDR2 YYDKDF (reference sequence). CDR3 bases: TGTGCCACCAGCAGAGATGCCTCCTACGAGCAGTACTTC. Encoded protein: CATSRDASYEQYF.

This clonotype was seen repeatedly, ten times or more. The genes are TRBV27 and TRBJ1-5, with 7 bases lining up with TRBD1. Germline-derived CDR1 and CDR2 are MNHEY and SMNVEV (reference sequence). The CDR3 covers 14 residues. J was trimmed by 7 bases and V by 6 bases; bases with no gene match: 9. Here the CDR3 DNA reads TGTGCCAGCAGCCTAAACAGGGGAGGACAGCCCCAGCATTTT. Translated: CASSLNRGGQPQHF.

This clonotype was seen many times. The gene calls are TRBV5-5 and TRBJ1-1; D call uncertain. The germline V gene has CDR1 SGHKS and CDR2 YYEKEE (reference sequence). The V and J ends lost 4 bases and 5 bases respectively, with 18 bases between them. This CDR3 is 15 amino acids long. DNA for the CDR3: TGTGCCAGCAGCCTGGTTCCCCAGAGGGTGACTGAAGCTTTCTTT. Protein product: CASSLVPQRVTEAFF.

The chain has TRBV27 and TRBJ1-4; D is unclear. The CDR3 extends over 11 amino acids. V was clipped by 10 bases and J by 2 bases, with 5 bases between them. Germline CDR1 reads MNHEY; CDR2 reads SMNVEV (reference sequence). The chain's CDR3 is CATGTNEKLFF. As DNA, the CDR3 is TGTGCCACCGGGACTAATGAAAAACTGTTTTTT.

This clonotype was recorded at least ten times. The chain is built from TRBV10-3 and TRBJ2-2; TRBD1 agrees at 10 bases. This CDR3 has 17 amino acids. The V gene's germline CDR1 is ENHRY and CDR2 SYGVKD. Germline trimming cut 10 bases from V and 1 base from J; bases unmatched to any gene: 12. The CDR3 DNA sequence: TGTGCCACGACAGGGGGCGGGACCCTCCTGAACACCGGGGAGCTGTTTTTT. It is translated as CATTGGGTLLNTGELFF.

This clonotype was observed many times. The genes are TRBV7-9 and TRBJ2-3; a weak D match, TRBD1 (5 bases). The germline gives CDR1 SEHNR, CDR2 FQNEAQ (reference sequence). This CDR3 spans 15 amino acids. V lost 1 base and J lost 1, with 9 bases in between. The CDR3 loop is CASSLEGLGTDTQYF. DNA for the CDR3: TGTGCCAGCAGCTTAGAGGGGCTGGGCACAGATACGCAGTATTTT.

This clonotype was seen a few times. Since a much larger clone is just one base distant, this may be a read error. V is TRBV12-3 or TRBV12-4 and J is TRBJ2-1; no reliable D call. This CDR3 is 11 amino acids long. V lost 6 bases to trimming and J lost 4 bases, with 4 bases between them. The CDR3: CASRQYNEQFF. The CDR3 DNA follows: TGTGCCAGCAGACAGTACAATGAGCAGTTCTTC.

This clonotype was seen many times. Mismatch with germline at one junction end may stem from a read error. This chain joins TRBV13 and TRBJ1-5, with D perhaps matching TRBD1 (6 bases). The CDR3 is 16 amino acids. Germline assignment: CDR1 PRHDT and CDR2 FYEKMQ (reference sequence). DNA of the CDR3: TGTGCCAGCAGTTTAGGGGGGGCGCAGGGTGGCCAGCCCCAGCATTTT. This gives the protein CASSLGGAQGGQPQHF.

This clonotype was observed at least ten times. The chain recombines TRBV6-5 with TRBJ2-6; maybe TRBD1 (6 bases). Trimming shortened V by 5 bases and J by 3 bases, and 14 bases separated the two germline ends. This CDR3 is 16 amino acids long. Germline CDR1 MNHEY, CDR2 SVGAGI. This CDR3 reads CASSDPNRVGANVLTF. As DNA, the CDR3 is TGTGCCAGCAGTGACCCAAACAGGGTTGGGGCCAACGTCCTGACTTTC.

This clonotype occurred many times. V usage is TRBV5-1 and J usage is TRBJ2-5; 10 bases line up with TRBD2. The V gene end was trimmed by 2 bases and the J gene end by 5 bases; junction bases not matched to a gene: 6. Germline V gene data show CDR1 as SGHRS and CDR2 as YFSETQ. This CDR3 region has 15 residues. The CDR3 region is CASSFTSGVSETQYF. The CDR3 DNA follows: TGCGCCAGCAGCTTCACTAGCGGGGTGTCGGAGACCCAGTACTTC.

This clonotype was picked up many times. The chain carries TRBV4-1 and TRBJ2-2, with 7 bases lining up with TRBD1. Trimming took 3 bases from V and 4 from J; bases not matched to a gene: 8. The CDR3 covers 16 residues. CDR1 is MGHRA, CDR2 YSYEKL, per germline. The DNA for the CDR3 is TGCGCCAGCAGCCAGTTAGGGACAGCGGTCACCGGGGAGCTGTTTTTT. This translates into CASSQLGTAVTGELFF.

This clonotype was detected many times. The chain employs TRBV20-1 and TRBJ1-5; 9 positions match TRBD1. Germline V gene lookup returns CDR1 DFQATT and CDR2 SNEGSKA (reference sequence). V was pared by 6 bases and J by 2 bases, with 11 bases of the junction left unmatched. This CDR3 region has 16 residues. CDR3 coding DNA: TGCAGTGCAGGGACAGGGAGTCGCTTCGGCAATCAGCCCCAGCATTTT. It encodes CSAGTGSRFGNQPQHF.

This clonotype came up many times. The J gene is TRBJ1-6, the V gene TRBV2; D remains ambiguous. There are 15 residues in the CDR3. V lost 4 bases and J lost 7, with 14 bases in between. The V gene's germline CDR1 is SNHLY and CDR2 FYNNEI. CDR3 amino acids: CASSGSPANNSPLHF. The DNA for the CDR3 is TGTGCCAGCAGTGGTAGTCCAGCAAACAATTCACCCCTCCACTTT.

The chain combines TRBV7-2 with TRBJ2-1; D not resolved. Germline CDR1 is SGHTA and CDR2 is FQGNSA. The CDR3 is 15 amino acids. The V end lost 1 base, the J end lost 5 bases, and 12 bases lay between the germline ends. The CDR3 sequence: CASSLGLRLHNEQFF. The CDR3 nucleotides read TGTGCCAGCAGCTTAGGGCTAAGGTTGCACAATGAGCAGTTCTTC.

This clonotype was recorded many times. The chain's CDR3 is CASTPYPGLNQPQHF. The CDR3 coding sequence is TGTGCCAGCACCCCTTACCCGGGGTTAAATCAGCCCCAGCATTTT. This sequence joins TRBV12-3 or TRBV12-4 and TRBJ1-5; no definite D call. The CDR3 sequence is 15 residues long. V shed 7 bases and J shed 4 bases, with 17 bases lying between them.

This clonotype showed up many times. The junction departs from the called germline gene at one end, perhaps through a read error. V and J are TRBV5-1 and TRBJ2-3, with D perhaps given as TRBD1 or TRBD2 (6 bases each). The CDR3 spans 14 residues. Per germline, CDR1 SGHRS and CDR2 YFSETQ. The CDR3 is CASSLGGSTDTQYF. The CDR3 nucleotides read TGTGCCAGCAGCTTAGGGGGGTCGACAGATACGCAGTATTTT.

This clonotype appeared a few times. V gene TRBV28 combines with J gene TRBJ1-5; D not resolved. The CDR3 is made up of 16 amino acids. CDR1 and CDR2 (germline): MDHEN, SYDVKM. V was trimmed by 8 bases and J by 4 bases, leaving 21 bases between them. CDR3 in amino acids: CASSLGRAMGNQPQHF. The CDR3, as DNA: TGTGCCAGCTCCCTCGGACGAGCCATGGGTAATCAGCCCCAGCATTTT.

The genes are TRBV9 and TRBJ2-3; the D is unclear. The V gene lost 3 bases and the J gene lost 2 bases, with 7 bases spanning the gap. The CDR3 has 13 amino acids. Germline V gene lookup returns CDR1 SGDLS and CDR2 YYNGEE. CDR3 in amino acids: CASSESNTDTQYF. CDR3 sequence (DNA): TGTGCCAGCAGCGAAAGTAACACAGATACGCAGTATTTT.

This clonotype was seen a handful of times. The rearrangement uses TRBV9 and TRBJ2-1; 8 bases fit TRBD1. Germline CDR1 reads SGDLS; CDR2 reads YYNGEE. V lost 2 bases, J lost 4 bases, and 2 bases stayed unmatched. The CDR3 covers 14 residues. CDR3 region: CASSVRQGYNEQFF. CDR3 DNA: TGTGCCAGCAGCGTCAGACAGGGGTACAATGAGCAGTTCTTC.

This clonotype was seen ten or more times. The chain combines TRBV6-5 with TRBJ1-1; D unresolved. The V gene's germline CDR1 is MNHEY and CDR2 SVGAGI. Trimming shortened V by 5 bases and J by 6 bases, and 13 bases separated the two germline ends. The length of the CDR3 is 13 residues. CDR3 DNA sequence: TGTGCCAGCAGTCCCATACCTAGGTCTGAAGCTTTCTTT. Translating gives CASSPIPRSEAFF.

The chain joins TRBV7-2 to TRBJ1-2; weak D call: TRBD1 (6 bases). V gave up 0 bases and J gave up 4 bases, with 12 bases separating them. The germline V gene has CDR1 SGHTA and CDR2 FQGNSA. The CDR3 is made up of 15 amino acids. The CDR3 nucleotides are TGTGCCAGCAGCTTAGCCCCCGACAGGCTCTATGGCTACACCTTC. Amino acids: CASSLAPDRLYGYTF.

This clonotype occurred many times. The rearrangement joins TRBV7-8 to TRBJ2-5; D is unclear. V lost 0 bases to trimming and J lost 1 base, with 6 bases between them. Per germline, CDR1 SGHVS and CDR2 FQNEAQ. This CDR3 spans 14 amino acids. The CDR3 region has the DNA TGTGCCAGCAGCTTAGCACGGCTCCAAGAGACCCAGTACTTC. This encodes CASSLARLQETQYF.

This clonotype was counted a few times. The CDR3 here is CSARDRVDEKLFF. For the CDR3, the DNA is TGCAGTGCGCGGGACAGGGTGGATGAAAAACTGTTTTTT. The rearrangement uses TRBV20-1 and TRBJ1-4; TRBD1 matches 9 bases. The CDR3 totals 13 residues. The J segment lost 6 bases and the V segment lost 6 bases, leaving 5 bases of the junction unmatched. Germline CDR1 and CDR2: DFQATT and SNEGSKA (reference sequence).

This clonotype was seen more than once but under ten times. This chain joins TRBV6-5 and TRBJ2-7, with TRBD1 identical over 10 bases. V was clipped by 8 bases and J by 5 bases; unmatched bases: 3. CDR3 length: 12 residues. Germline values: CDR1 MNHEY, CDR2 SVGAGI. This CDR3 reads CASGTGVDEQYF. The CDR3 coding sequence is TGTGCCAGCGGGACAGGGGTCGACGAGCAGTACTTC.

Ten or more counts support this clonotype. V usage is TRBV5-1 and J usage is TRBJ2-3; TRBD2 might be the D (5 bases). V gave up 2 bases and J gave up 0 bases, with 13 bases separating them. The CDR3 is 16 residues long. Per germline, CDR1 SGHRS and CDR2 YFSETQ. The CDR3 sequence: CASSLPSFSSTDTQYF. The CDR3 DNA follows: TGCGCCAGCAGCTTACCTAGCTTTTCTAGCACAGATACGCAGTATTTT.

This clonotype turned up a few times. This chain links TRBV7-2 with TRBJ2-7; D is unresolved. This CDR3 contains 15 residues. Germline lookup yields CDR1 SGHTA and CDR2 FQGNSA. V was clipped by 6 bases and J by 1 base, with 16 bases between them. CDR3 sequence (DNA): TGTGCCAGCAGTCCACCCGGGCCTGTTTCCTACGAGCAGTACTTC. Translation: CASSPPGPVSYEQYF.

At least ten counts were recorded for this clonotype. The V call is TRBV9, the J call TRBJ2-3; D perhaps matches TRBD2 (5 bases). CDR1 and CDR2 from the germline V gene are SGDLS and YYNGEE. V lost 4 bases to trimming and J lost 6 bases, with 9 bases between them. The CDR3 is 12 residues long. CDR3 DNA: TGTGCCAGCAGCACTAGTTCTGATACGCAGTATTTT. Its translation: CASSTSSDTQYF.